This TCR beta chain is drawn from a study of shared clonotypes between healthy human individuals. Terminally differentiated effector memory CD45RA+ cells were left out of the naive CD8 fraction, which was CD45RO-negative and positively selected for CCR7. Donors, without exception, were Caucasian adults residing in Nashville, Tennessee. The method was immunoSEQ multiplex PCR; TCRdb's version includes in-frame clones alone and lacks a portion of them. The sample holds about 1.9 million clones, 93% seen once. CDR3 length: 13 amino acids. In germline, CDR1 is MDHEN, CDR2 SYDVKM. V shed 6 bases and J 4 bases; nucleotides not matched to a gene: 5.

The sequence was obtained from a man aged 18 to 30 in good health. Some clones in this sample may be carry-over from other donors' samples. The V gene is TRBV28, the J gene TRBJ2-7; 8 positions agree with TRBD2. The sequenced material came from naive CD8+ T cells from PBMCs. For the CDR3, the DNA is TGTGCCAGCAGGTTAAGCGGGAGATACGAGCAGTACTTC. Translated: CASRLSGRYEQYF.